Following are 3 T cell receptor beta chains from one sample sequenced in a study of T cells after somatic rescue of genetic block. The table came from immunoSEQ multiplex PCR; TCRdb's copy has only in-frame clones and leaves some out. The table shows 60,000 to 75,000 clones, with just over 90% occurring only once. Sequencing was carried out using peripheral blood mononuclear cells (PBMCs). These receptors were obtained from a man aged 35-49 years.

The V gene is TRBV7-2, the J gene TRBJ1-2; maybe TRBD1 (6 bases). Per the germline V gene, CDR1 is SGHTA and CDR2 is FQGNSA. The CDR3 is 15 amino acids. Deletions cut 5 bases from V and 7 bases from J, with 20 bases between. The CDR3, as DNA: TGTGCCAGCAGCCGTACTGGAACAGGGCCCGGTGGCTACACCTTC. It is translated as CASSRTGTGPGGYTF.

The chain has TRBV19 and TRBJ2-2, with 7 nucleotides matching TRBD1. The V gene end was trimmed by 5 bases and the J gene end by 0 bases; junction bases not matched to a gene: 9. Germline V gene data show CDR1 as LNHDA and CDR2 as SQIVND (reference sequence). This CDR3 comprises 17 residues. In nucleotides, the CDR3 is TGTGCCAGTAGTGTCAGTACAGGGGATCCGAACACCGGGGAGCTGTTTTTT. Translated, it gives CASSVSTGDPNTGELFF.

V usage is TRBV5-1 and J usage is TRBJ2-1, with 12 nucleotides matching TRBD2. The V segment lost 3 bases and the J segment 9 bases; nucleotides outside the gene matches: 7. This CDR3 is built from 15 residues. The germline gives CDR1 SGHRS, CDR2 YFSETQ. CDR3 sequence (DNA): TGCGCCAGCAGCTCAGGGTCTAGCGGGAGGGGTGAGCAGTTCTTC. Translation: CASSSGSSGRGEQFF.